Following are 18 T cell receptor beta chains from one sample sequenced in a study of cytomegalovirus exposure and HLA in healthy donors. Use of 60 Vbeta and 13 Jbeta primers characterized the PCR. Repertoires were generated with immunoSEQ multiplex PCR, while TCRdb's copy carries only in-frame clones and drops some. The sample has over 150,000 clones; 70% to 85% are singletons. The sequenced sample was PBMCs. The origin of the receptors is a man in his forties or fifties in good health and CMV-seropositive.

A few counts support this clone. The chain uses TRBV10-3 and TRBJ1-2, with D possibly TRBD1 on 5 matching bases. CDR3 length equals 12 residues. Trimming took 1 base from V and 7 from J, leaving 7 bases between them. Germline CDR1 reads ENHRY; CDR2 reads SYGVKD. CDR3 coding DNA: TGTGCCATCAGTGAGTACGGGGGTGGCTACACCTTC. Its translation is CAISEYGGGYTF.

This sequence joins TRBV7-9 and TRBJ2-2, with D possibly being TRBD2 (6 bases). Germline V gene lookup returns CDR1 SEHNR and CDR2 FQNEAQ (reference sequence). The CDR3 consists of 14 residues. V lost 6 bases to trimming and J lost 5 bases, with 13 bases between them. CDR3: CASRGQGGTGELFF. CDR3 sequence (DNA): TGTGCCAGCAGAGGGCAGGGAGGAACCGGGGAGCTGTTTTTT.

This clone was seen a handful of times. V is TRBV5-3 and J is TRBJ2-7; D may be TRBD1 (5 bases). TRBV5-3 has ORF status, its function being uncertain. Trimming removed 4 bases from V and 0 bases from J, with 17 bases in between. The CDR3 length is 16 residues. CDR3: CARSLRSDRSSYEQYF. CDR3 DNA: TGTGCCAGAAGCCTACGAAGTGACAGAAGCTCCTACGAGCAGTACTTC.

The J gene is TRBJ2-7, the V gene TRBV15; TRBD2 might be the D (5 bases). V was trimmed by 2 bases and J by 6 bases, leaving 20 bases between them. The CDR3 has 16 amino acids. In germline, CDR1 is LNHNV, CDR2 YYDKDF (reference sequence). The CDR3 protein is CATSRKNRGGGSEQYF. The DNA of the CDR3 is TGTGCCACCAGCAGAAAGAACAGAGGAGGAGGATCCGAGCAGTACTTC. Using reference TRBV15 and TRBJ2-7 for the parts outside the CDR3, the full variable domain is DAMVIQNPRYQVTQFGKPVTLSCSQTLNHNVMYWYQQKSSQAPKLLFHYYDKDFNNEADTPDNFQSRRPNTSFCFLDIRSPGLGDTAMYLCATSRKNRGGGSEQYFGPGTRLTVT.

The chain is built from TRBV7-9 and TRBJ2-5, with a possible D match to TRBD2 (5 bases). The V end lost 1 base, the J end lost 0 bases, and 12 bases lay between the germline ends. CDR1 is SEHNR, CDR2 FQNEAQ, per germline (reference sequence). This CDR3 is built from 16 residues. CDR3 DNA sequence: TGTGCCAGCAGCTTAGTGTTCGGGGAGCACCAAGAGACCCAGTACTTC. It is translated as CASSLVFGEHQETQYF.

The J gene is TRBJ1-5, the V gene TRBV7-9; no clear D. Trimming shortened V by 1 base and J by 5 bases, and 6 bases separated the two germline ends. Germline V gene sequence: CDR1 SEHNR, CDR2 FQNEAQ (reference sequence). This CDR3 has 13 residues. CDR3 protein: CASSLDSDQPQHF. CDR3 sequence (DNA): TGTGCCAGCAGCTTAGACAGTGATCAGCCCCAGCATTTT. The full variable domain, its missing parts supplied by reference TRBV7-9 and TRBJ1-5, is DTGVSQNPRHKITKRGQNVTFRCDPISEHNRLYWYRQTLGQGPEFLTYFQNEAQLEKSRLLSDRFSAERPKGSFSTLEIQRTEQGDSAMYLCASSLDSDQPQHFGDGTRLSIL.

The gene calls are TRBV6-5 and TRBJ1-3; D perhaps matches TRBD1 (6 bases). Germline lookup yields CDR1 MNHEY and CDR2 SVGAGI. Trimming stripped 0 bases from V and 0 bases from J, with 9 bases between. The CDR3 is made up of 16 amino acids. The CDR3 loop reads CASSYSDSHSGNTIYF. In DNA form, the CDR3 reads TGTGCCAGCAGTTACTCGGACAGTCACTCTGGAAACACCATATATTTT.

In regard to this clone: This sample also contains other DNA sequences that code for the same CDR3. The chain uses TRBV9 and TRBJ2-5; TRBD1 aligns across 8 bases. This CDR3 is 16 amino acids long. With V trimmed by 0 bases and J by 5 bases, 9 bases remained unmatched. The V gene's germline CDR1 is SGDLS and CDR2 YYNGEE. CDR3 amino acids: CASSVAGQGAGETQYF. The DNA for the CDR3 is TGTGCCAGCAGCGTAGCTGGGCAGGGGGCTGGGGAGACCCAGTACTTC.

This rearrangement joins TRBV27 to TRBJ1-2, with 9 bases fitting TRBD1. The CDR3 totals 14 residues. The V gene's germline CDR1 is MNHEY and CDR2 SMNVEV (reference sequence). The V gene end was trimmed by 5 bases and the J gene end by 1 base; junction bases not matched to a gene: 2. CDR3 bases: TGTGCCAGCAGTCCGACAGGGGGTAACTATGGCTACACCTTC. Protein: CASSPTGGNYGYTF.

CDR3 amino acids: CASSGQTGSYEQYF. DNA for the CDR3: TGTGCCAGCAGTGGGCAGACAGGATCCTACGAGCAGTACTTC. The chain carries TRBV6-1 and TRBJ2-7; D possibly corresponds to TRBD1 (6 bases). The CDR3 is made up of 14 amino acids. V shed 4 bases and J shed 1 base, with 11 bases lying between them. Germline V CDR1 and CDR2: MNHNS, SASEGT.

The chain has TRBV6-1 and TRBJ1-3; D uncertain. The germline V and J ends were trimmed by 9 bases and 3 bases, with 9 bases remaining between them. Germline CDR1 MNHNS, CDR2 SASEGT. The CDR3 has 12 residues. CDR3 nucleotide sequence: TGTGCCAGGGGCGCGGGTGGAAACACCATATATTTT. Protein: CARGAGGNTIYF.

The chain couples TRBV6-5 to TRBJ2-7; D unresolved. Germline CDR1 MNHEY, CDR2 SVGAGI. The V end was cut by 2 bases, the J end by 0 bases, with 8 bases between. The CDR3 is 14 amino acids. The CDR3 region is CASSYRANSYEQYF. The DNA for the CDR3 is TGTGCCAGCAGTTACCGCGCCAACTCCTACGAGCAGTACTTC.

The CDR3 DNA follows: TGTGCCAGCAGTGCTGGGGGATGGGGGGGCCAGTACAATGAGCAGTTCTTC. Its protein is CASSAGGWGGQYNEQFF. The J gene is TRBJ2-1, the V gene TRBV2, with D possibly TRBD2 on 7 matching bases. The V end lost 4 bases, the J end lost 4 bases, and 20 bases lay between the germline ends. The CDR3 spans 17 residues. Germline values: CDR1 SNHLY, CDR2 FYNNEI.

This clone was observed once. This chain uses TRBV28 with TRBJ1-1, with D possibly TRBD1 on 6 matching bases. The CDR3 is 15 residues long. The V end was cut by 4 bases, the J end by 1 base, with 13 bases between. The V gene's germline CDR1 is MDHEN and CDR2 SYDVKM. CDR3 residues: CASSSQGDENTEAFF. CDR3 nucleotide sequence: TGTGCCAGCAGTTCACAGGGAGACGAGAACACTGAAGCTTTCTTT.

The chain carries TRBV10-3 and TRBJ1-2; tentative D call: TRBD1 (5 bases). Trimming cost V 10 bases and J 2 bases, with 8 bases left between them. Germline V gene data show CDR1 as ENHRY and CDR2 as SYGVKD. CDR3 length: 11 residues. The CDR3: CATTANYGYTF. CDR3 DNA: TGTGCCACGACAGCAAACTATGGCTACACCTTC.

CDR3 bases: TGTGCCAGCAGCCAAGCGTTCAATCAGCCCCAGCATTTT. Amino acid sequence: CASSQAFNQPQHF. The chain has TRBV14 and TRBJ1-5; D unclear. The CDR3 has 13 residues. Per germline, CDR1 SGHDN and CDR2 FVKESK. Between the trimmed V and J ends, which lost 1 base and 3 bases, there was a span of 4 bases.

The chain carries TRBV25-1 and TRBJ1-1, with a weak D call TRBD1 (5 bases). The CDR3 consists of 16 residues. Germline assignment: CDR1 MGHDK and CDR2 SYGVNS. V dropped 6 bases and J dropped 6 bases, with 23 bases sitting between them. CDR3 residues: CASRGVVGRSPAEAFF. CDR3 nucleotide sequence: TGTGCCAGCAGAGGGGTGGTGGGCAGAAGTCCAGCTGAAGCTTTCTTT.

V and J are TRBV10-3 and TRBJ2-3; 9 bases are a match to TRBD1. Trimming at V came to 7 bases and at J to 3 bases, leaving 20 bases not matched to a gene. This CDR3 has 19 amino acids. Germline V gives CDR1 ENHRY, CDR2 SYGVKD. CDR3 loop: CAITPRMAQGALGTDTQYF. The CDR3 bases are TGTGCCATCACCCCCCGGATGGCACAGGGGGCGCTAGGGACAGATACGCAGTATTTT.